Reported below is one TCR beta chain. This clone was seen a few times. Its antigen has not been determined. It has no much larger one-base neighbor in the sample; base qualities were not kept. These data come from a study of blood T cell repertoires in COVID-19 (dated by TCRdb to the early 2020s). For the study in its entirety: Samples from collaborators originated in the United States, Italy and Spain and spanned both the acute and convalescent phases of COVID-19. A de-identified subject ID, COVID-19 status, age in years and sex were almost always included in the sample metadata. Samples came from the ongoing ImmuneRACE study (first 160 participants) plus 1,254 subjects from 6 global collaborators. The material from the prospective study consisted of cDNA or gDNA derived from T cells, B-cell-depleted T cells, or PBMCs. The dataset comprised deeply sampled blood TCRbeta repertoires from subjects exposed to, actively infected with, or recovered from COVID-19. The repertoires were released in a freely available public database intended as a resource for research on the immune response to SARS-CoV-2. HLA class I and class II types, where available, came from metadata supplied by the sample provider rather than from assay-based typing.

V trim: 3 bases; J trim: 5 bases; unmatched bases: 17. From its cysteine to its phenylalanine, the CDR3 spans 18 amino acids. Only the CDR3 part of the read is kept: 54 bases, read in frame from the first base. From the germline V gene, CDR1 is SGDLS and CDR2 is YYNGEE. In Seattle, one collaborating source enrolled patients while the infection was active and tracked those patients longitudinally over the course of disease. Each collaborating institution followed its own protocols to collect whole blood in K2EDTA tubes. For TCRbeta analysis, collaborators shipped samples in one of three forms: frozen whole blood, isolated PBMCs, or DNA extracted from either of those sample types. TCRbeta CDR3 regions were amplified from genomic DNA using the immunoSEQ Assay, a bias-controlled multiplex PCR. Per the original workflow: Within the assay, amplification of reference gene primers was used to estimate how many nucleated cells each sample contained. Sequence reads were collapsed and filtered to measure the absolute abundance of every unique TCRbeta CDR3 rearrangement. For each sample, productive Simpson clonality was calculated as the square root of Simpson's diversity index over productive rearrangements. What TCRdb holds here is the immuneACCESS table cut down to in-frame rearrangements. Part of the clones is not present; checked against another copy, under half of the missing clones reflect an unresolved V gene, and the others are unexplained. V and J calls and clone size are copied from that table; D and trimming were computed from the DNA. In all, the sample holds under 250,000 clones, and more than 85% of those were seen once. The ten largest make up approximately 0.77% of the sample.

Results the study describes overall, beyond this receptor: The quantity of clinical and demographic metadata differed by source and by participant and was supplied without curation.

This clonotype was obtained from a man aged 60-69 years with COVID-19, enrolled during active disease. The chain employs TRBV9 and TRBJ2-5, with 9 bases matching TRBD2. Sequenced sample: peripheral blood. The base sequence is TGTGCCAGCAGCGGAGGGACCGTAGCGGGGGCCTTATGGGAGACCCAGTACTTC. Translated, it reads CASSGGTVAGALWETQYF.